This TCR beta chain comes out of a study of Graves' ophthalmopathy and Graves' hyperthyroidism. On this clonotype: Just one base apart from a much larger clone, this may be a read error.

The CDR3 consists of 13 residues. Germline CDR1 reads LGHDT; CDR2 reads YNNKEL (reference sequence). With 1 base removed from V and 5 bases from J, the gap between germline ends came to 6 bases. Amplified material comprised TCR beta CDR3 regions derived from RNA transcripts. RT-PCR in the first round used HTBI primers; a second-round multiplex PCR followed. TCRdb processed the multiplex PCR reads anew with MiXCR; each CDR3 protein has one entry. The data show under 400,000 distinct CDR3 sequences, roughly 17% seen once. The PBMCs used were ones drawn from 7.5 to 10 ml of fresh peripheral blood. The genes are TRBV3-1 and TRBJ1-5; D remains unclear. The sequenced sample consisted of peripheral blood. The receptor's source is an adult man with Graves' ophthalmopathy. In DNA, the CDR3 is TGTGCCAGCAGCCAAGGACCGGATCAGCCCCAGCATTTT. Translated, it gives CASSQGPDQPQHF.